The text below deals with one T cell receptor beta chain. Looked up from germline, CDR1 is SNHLY and CDR2 is FYNNEI. The CDR3 extends over 13 amino acids. The V end was cut by 4 bases, the J end by 7 bases, with 11 bases between. In the original analysis: Nucleated cell counts were estimated from reference gene primer amplification. The data were produced by immunoSEQ multiplex PCR, yet TCRdb's version contains in-frame clones alone and is incomplete. V, J and clone size were drawn from that table, and D and trimming were deduced from the DNA. The table shows approximately 200,000 clones, with roughly 84% occurring only once. The source of the sample is a study of blood T cell repertoires in COVID-19.

The V gene is TRBV2, the J gene TRBJ1-5, with D perhaps TRBD1 (6 bases). The sample consisted of peripheral blood. This TCR was sampled from a man aged 40-50 years with acute or convalescent COVID-19. CDR3 sequence reads: CASSVAGVQPQHF. CDR3 bases: TGTGCCAGCAGTGTTGCAGGGGTCCAGCCCCAGCATTTT.